This T cell receptor beta chain was recovered during a study of identical twins (dated by TCRdb to the mid-2010s). For the wider study: To test whether fetal clonotypes persist, this study deep-sequenced TCR alpha and beta repertoires from monozygotic twins, from unrelated adults of various ages, and from cord blood. Replicate twin experiments were performed at different times using different library preparation protocols to rule out contamination.

The germline V gene supplies CDR1 SGHRS and CDR2 YFSETQ. At the junction V is shortened by 0 bases and J by 0 bases, with 13 bases in between. The CDR3 covers 17 residues, taking in both the cysteine and the phenylalanine. Solely the CDR3 DNA is kept, with 51 bases framed from the first base. For this clonotype: Its recognized antigen is unknown. Within one base of it there is no much larger clone, and no base qualities were kept.

The research as a whole found: Zero-insertion analyses could be partly confounded by invariant T cells such as MAIT and iNKT, though diverse VJ usage argued against such confounding for most clonotypes. Compared with coincidental sharing between unrelated individuals, an excess of low generation-probability sequences was observed among out-of-frame TCR alpha sequences shared between twins. Because the same donors could not be followed over many years, conclusions were based on cross-sectional statistical analysis. Abundant cord blood beta clonotypes had fewer insertions, young adult naive repertoires showed a similar but weaker trend, and memory repertoires showed no such trend. A weaker excess of twin sharing was found in beta out-of-frame sequences because the signal-to-noise ratio was lowered by fewer shared sequences. Out-of-frame TCR alpha sharing in monozygotic twins was systematically underestimated by recombination models, whereas sharing between unrelated individuals was in agreement with the recombination models.

Only healthy Caucasian donors were included. Libraries came from 5' RACE. Sequencing was carried out with an Illumina HiSeq 2000. A universal primer binding site was added through template switching, and the final cDNA carried a unique molecular identifier so that TCR cDNA molecules could be counted accurately. First-strand cDNA for TCR alpha and beta chains was synthesized from specific primers in the conserved constant-segment region. Each cDNA library was double barcoded, with a SMART-Mk sample barcode plus Illumina barcodes, to control for contamination. TruSeq adapter sequences along with Illumina sample barcodes were introduced in two successive PCR steps. TCR alpha and beta cDNA libraries were sequenced on the Illumina HiSeq platform with custom primers. On the study's bioinformatics: Raw reads were processed with MiGEC to extract unique molecular identifiers, and MiXCR was used to determine CDR3 positions. For each individual, recombination models were inferred using an EM algorithm with the repgenHMM and IGoR tools. The tcR package in R was used for shared clonotype analysis, with sharing normalized by the product of cloneset sizes. Out-of-frame nonproductive sequences were analyzed to study raw recombination free of thymic and clonal selection effects. TCRdb redid the processing of the public reads, applying fastp at Q25 and MiXCR, and retained in-frame beta chains. Duplicate CDR3 protein sequences are folded into a single record with the most common DNA and genes. V and J calls and clone size were set by TCRdb, not the authors. Here the sample has 1.5 million or so distinct CDR3 sequences; less than 40% occur a single time. The biggest ten clones account for 0.27% of the sample.

The chain was built from TRBV5-1 and TRBJ1-3, with no reliable assignment of the D segment. Sequencing was carried out using cord blood. This clonotype originated in a newborn girl in good health. DNA sequence: TGCGCCAGCAGCTTGGTGCAGAGCTCTTACTCTGGAAACACCATATATTTT. The encoded protein is CASSLVQSSYSGNTIYF.